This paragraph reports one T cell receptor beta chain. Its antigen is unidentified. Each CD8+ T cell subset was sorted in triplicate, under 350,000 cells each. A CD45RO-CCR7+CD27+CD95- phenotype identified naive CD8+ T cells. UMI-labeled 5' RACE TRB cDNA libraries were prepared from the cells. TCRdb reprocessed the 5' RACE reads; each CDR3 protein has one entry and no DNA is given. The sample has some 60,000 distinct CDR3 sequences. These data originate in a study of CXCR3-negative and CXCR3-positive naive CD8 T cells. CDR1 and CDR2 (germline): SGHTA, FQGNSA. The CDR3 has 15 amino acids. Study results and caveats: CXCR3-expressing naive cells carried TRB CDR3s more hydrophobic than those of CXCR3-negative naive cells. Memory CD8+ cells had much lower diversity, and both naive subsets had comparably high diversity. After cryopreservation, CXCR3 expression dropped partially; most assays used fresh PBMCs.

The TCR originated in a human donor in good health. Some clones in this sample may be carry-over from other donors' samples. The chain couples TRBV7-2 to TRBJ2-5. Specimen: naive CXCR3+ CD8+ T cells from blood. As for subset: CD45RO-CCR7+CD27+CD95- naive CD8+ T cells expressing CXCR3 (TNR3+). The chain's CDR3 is CASSGSGASGETQYF. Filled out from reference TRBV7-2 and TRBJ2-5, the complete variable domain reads GAGVSQSPSNKVTEKGKDVELRCDPISGHTALYWYRQSLGQGLEFLIYFQGNSAPDKSGLPSDRFSAERTGGSVSTLTIQRTQQEDSAVYLCASSGSGASGETQYFGPGTRLLVL.